This is a list of T cell receptor beta chains from one sample in a study of blood T cell repertoires in COVID-19. Clones were read by immunoSEQ multiplex PCR, and TCRdb kept only the in-frame ones, dropping some. Among 150,000 to 200,000 clones listed, around 82% were seen once. Specimen: PBMCs or T cells enriched from blood (not recorded which). The receptors shown here come from a woman in her sixties with acute COVID-19. CDR3s include the opening cysteine and the closing phenylalanine or tryptophan. Fields, in order: CDR3 protein, CDR3 DNA, V gene, J gene, D gene, clone size. A D gene is named only where the DNA matches it firmly. Some rows have no size entry. The others give once, few or many, or a class for an expanded clone.

CDR3: CASSSQRGYTDTQYF; DNA: TGTGCCAGCTCATCACAGCGGGGGTACACAGATACGCAGTATTTT; V: TRBV18; J: TRBJ2-3; D: TRBD2; size: -
CDR3: CASSQDPPGQETQYF; DNA: TGCGCCAGCAGCCAAGATCCGCCGGGGCAAGAGACCCAGTACTTC; V: TRBV4-1; J: TRBJ2-5; D: -; size: -
CDR3: CASSYGTGGSYNEQFF; DNA: TGTGCCAGCAGTTACGGGACAGGGGGTTCCTACAATGAGCAGTTCTTC; V: TRBV27; J: TRBJ2-1; D: TRBD1; size: -
CDR3: CASSPTGGAIRGYTF; DNA: TGTGCCAGCAGTCCTACAGGGGGCGCGATAAGAGGCTACACCTTC; V: TRBV6-5; J: TRBJ1-2; D: TRBD1; size: -
CDR3: CASSQGVNNEQFF; DNA: TGTGCCAGCAGCCAGGGTGTGAACAATGAGCAGTTCTTC; V: TRBV7-9; J: TRBJ2-1; D: -; size: many
CDR3: CASSPQTGPDQPQHF; DNA: TGTGCCAGCTCACCCCAAACAGGGCCCGATCAGCCCCAGCATTTT; V: TRBV18; J: TRBJ1-5; D: -; size: few
CDR3: CASSLEQGHRSPLHF; DNA: TGTGCCAGCAGCCTGGAACAGGGACATCGTTCACCCCTCCACTTT; V: TRBV14; J: TRBJ1-6; D: -; size: -
CDR3: CASSSTGEGEKRLFF; DNA: TGCGCCAGCAGTTCTACTGGAGAGGGTGAAAAAAGACTGTTTTTT; V: TRBV10-1; J: TRBJ1-4; D: -; size: -
CDR3: CATSDPTWSLQGAGDTQYF; DNA: TGTGCCACCAGTGATCCCACTTGGTCCCTACAGGGGGCAGGAGATACGCAGTATTTT; V: TRBV24-1; J: TRBJ2-3; D: TRBD1; size: -
CDR3: CASSLDLSTNEKLFF; DNA: TGTGCCAGCAGCTTAGATTTATCAACTAATGAAAAACTGTTTTTT; V: TRBV11-2; J: TRBJ1-4; D: -; size: few
CDR3: CATSRDSSGNYEQYF; DNA: TGTGCCACCAGCAGGGATTCTAGCGGAAACTACGAGCAGTACTTC; V: TRBV15; J: TRBJ2-7; D: TRBD2; size: -
CDR3: CASSMFNSNYGYTF; DNA: TGTGCCAGTAGTATGTTTAATTCTAACTATGGCTACACCTTC; V: TRBV19; J: TRBJ1-2; D: -; size: -
CDR3: CASSSGQVRRVETQYF; DNA: TGTGCCAGTAGTTCGGGACAGGTTAGGCGAGTAGAGACCCAGTACTTC; V: TRBV19; J: TRBJ2-5; D: TRBD1; size: -
CDR3: CASSVTGQGDGYTF; DNA: TGTGCCAGCAGCGTGACTGGACAGGGGGATGGCTACACCTTC; V: TRBV9; J: TRBJ1-2; D: TRBD1; size: -
CDR3: CASSPAVDSTAYGYTF; DNA: TGTGCCAGCTCACCGGCGGTCGACAGTACAGCCTATGGCTACACCTTC; V: TRBV18; J: TRBJ1-2; D: -; size: -
CDR3: CASSRLLATADTQYF; DNA: TGTGCCAGCAGCCGGTTACTAGCGACGGCAGATACGCAGTATTTT; V: TRBV27; J: TRBJ2-3; D: TRBD2; size: -
CDR3: CASSTHRDFTGELFF; DNA: TGTGCCAGTAGTACGCACAGGGATTTCACCGGGGAGCTGTTTTTT; V: TRBV19; J: TRBJ2-2; D: -; size: -
CDR3: CASSPLTGSTVISGNTIYF; DNA: TGTGCCAGCTCACCATTGACAGGGTCGACCGTAATCTCTGGAAACACCATATATTTT; V: TRBV18; J: TRBJ1-3; D: TRBD1; size: -
CDR3: CASSQLAGGLGETQYF; DNA: TGTGCCAGCAGCCAACTAGCGGGGGGGCTAGGAGAGACCCAGTACTTC; V: TRBV5-4; J: TRBJ2-5; D: TRBD2; size: -
CDR3: CASRQLNQPQHF; DNA: TGTGCCAGCCGTCAACTTAACCAGCCCCAGCATTTT; V: TRBV28; J: TRBJ1-5; D: -; size: -
CDR3: CASSPGPNQPQHF; DNA: TGTGCCAGCAGTCCGGGTCCGAATCAGCCCCAGCATTTT; V: TRBV12-3/TRBV12-4; J: TRBJ1-5; D: -; size: -
CDR3: CASSQSPGGNQPQHF; DNA: TGCGCCAGCAGCCAGTCCCCCGGGGGCAATCAGCCCCAGCATTTT; V: TRBV4-1; J: TRBJ1-5; D: -; size: -
CDR3: CASSEFFLSGNTIYF; DNA: TGTGCCAGCAGTGAATTTTTCCTCTCTGGAAACACCATATATTTT; V: TRBV25-1; J: TRBJ1-3; D: -; size: -
CDR3: CASSIEVNSPLHF; DNA: TGTGCCAGTAGTATTGAGGTTAATTCACCCCTCCACTTT; V: TRBV19; J: TRBJ1-6; D: -; size: -
CDR3: CASAGGTNEKLFF; DNA: TGTGCCAGCGCAGGGGGTACTAATGAAAAACTGTTTTTT; V: TRBV7-9; J: TRBJ1-4; D: TRBD1; size: -
CDR3: CASSFTNRGTEAFF; DNA: TGCGCCAGCAGCTTTACCAACAGGGGAACTGAAGCTTTCTTT; V: TRBV5-1; J: TRBJ1-1; D: TRBD1; size: few
CDR3: CASSPQATGNEKLFF; DNA: TGTGCCAGCTCACCTCAGGCAACGGGAAATGAAAAACTGTTTTTT; V: TRBV18; J: TRBJ1-4; D: -; size: -
CDR3: CAISVWNTEAFF; DNA: TGTGCCATCAGTGTATGGAACACTGAAGCTTTCTTT; V: TRBV10-3; J: TRBJ1-1; D: -; size: -
CDR3: CASSPNTNSPLHF; DNA: TGTGCCAGCAGCCCCAACACAAATTCACCCCTCCACTTT; V: TRBV11-3; J: TRBJ1-6; D: -; size: once
CDR3: CASSLGGSQETQYF; DNA: TGCGCCAGCAGCTTGGGCGGGTCCCAAGAGACCCAGTACTTC; V: TRBV5-1; J: TRBJ2-5; D: -; size: once
CDR3: CASSLRATNEKLFF; DNA: TGTGCCAGCAGTTTGAGGGCAACTAATGAAAAACTGTTTTTT; V: TRBV27; J: TRBJ1-4; D: -; size: -
CDR3: CSVVGQLNSYEQYF; DNA: TGCAGCGTGGTGGGACAGCTTAACTCCTACGAGCAGTACTTC; V: TRBV29-1; J: TRBJ2-7; D: TRBD1; size: -
CDR3: CASSQDGGPRTEAFF; DNA: TGCGCCAGCAGCCAAGACGGGGGGCCTCGCACTGAAGCTTTCTTT; V: TRBV4-3; J: TRBJ1-1; D: -; size: -
CDR3: CASGIAGGTQETQYF; DNA: TGTGCCAGTGGCATAGCGGGGGGAACCCAAGAGACCCAGTACTTC; V: TRBV19; J: TRBJ2-5; D: TRBD2; size: once
CDR3: CASFTGEGTEAFF; DNA: TGTGCCAGCTTCACAGGGGAAGGGACTGAAGCTTTCTTT; V: TRBV6-5; J: TRBJ1-1; D: TRBD1; size: -
CDR3: CASSGQGTNTEAFF; DNA: TGTGCCAGCTCAGGGCAGGGGACGAACACTGAAGCTTTCTTT; V: TRBV18; J: TRBJ1-1; D: -; size: -
CDR3: CASSQDISQENTEAFF; DNA: TGCGCCAGCAGCCAAGATATTTCACAGGAGAACACTGAAGCTTTCTTT; V: TRBV4-3; J: TRBJ1-1; D: -; size: -
CDR3: CASSLRLGGGSSPLHF; DNA: TGTGCCAGCAGTCTAAGGCTTGGCGGGGGCAGTTCACCCCTCCACTTT; V: TRBV27; J: TRBJ1-6; D: -; size: -
CDR3: CATSLERGAGGEQYF; DNA: TGTGCCACCAGCCTTGAAAGGGGGGCGGGGGGCGAGCAGTACTTC; V: TRBV15; J: TRBJ2-7; D: TRBD2; size: -
CDR3: CASSGRDYADTQYF; DNA: TGTGCCAGCAGCGGGAGGGACTACGCAGATACGCAGTATTTT; V: TRBV7-8; J: TRBJ2-3; D: TRBD2; size: -
CDR3: CASSLSGSSYNEQFF; DNA: TGTGCCAGCAGTCTTAGCGGGAGCTCCTACAATGAGCAGTTCTTC; V: TRBV6-5; J: TRBJ2-1; D: TRBD2; size: -
CDR3: CASSQEGQGGTDTQYF; DNA: TGCGCCAGCAGCCAAGAGGGACAGGGAGGCACAGATACGCAGTATTTT; V: TRBV4-3; J: TRBJ2-3; D: TRBD1; size: -
CDR3: CASSQARGGNNYGYTF; DNA: TGTGCCAGCAGCCAAGCCCGGGGGGGTAACAACTATGGCTACACCTTC; V: TRBV9; J: TRBJ1-2; D: -; size: -
CDR3: CASSESPLNTEAFF; DNA: TGCGCCAGCAGCGAGTCCCCTCTGAACACTGAAGCTTTCTTT; V: TRBV4-3; J: TRBJ1-1; D: -; size: -
CDR3: CASGGGGNHSPLHF; DNA: TGTGCCAGCGGGGGAGGGGGAAATCATTCACCCCTCCACTTT; V: TRBV9; J: TRBJ1-6; D: -; size: -
CDR3: CASSTTDYYEQYF; DNA: TGTGCCAGCAGTACGACTGATTACTACGAGCAGTACTTC; V: TRBV6-5; J: TRBJ2-7; D: -; size: -
CDR3: CASSTPRSNSPLHF; DNA: TGTGCCAGCAGCACCCCCCGGTCTAATTCACCCCTCCACTTT; V: TRBV7-2; J: TRBJ1-6; D: -; size: -
CDR3: CASRPDENGLEAFF; DNA: TGTGCCAGTAGACCCGACGAAAACGGACTTGAAGCTTTCTTT; V: TRBV19; J: TRBJ1-1; D: -; size: -
CDR3: CASSDGLAQETQYF; DNA: TGCGCCAGCAGCGACGGACTAGCCCAAGAGACCCAGTACTTC; V: TRBV4-3; J: TRBJ2-5; D: TRBD2; size: few
CDR3: CAWVPGGTDTQYF; DNA: TGTGCCTGGGTTCCGGGGGGCACAGATACGCAGTATTTT; V: TRBV30; J: TRBJ2-3; D: -; size: -
CDR3: CASSLGGLLTNYGYTF; DNA: TGTGCCAGCAGCTTAGGGGGACTTTTGACGAACTATGGCTACACCTTC; V: TRBV7-9; J: TRBJ1-2; D: -; size: -
CDR3: CASSFSPDQPQHF; DNA: TGTGCCAGCAGCTTTTCCCCGGATCAGCCCCAGCATTTT; V: TRBV5-6; J: TRBJ1-5; D: -; size: once
CDR3: CASSLGQGMGKLFF; DNA: TGTGCCAGCAGCTTAGGACAGGGGATGGGGAAACTGTTTTTT; V: TRBV27; J: TRBJ1-4; D: TRBD1; size: -
CDR3: CASSSSSSYNEQFF; DNA: TGCGCCAGCAGTTCTTCTAGCTCCTACAATGAGCAGTTCTTC; V: TRBV5-1; J: TRBJ2-1; D: -; size: -
CDR3: CASSQLTGTPNTEAFF; DNA: TGCGCCAGCAGCCAGCTCACAGGGACCCCAAACACTGAAGCTTTCTTT; V: TRBV4-1; J: TRBJ1-1; D: -; size: -
CDR3: CASSVHDTGELFF; DNA: TGCGCCAGCTCAGTGCACGACACCGGGGAGCTGTTTTTT; V: TRBV5-1; J: TRBJ2-2; D: -; size: -
CDR3: CASNSRYRGMDTEAFF; DNA: TGTGCCAGCAATTCCCGCTACAGGGGAATGGACACTGAAGCTTTCTTT; V: TRBV28; J: TRBJ1-1; D: TRBD1; size: once
CDR3: CASSYLLTGVEETQYF; DNA: TGTGCCAGCAGTTACCTCCTAACGGGGGTGGAAGAGACCCAGTACTTC; V: TRBV6-2/TRBV6-3; J: TRBJ2-5; D: -; size: -
CDR3: CASSLGATGTGNTIYF; DNA: TGCGCCAGCAGCTTGGGGGCGACAGGAACTGGAAACACCATATATTTT; V: TRBV5-1; J: TRBJ1-3; D: -; size: -
CDR3: CASKVWAGDEQYF; DNA: TGTGCCAGCAAAGTTTGGGCTGGCGACGAGCAGTACTTC; V: TRBV7-9; J: TRBJ2-7; D: -; size: few